This T cell receptor beta chain was identified in a study of blood T cell repertoires in COVID-19. Study at large: Some COVID-19 samples were acute and others convalescent; all came from the United States, Italy and Spain. From T cells, B-cell-depleted T cells, or PBMCs came the material, which was cDNA or gDNA.

Per the original methods: Using reference gene primer amplification, nucleated cell counts were estimated. Produced via immunoSEQ multiplex PCR; TCRdb's table is partial and in-frame only. V and J calls and clone size are copied from that table; D and trimming were computed from the DNA. The sample records around 300,000 clones, around 87% being singletons. The length of the CDR3 is 12 residues. The germline gives CDR1 DFQATT, CDR2 SNEGSKA (reference sequence). The V gene lost 3 bases and the J gene lost 5 bases, with 10 bases spanning the gap. The TCR was taken from a woman between 45 and 65 years old with active or convalescent COVID-19. Sequencing input: peripheral blood. The rearrangement links TRBV20-1 to TRBJ1-1; D might be TRBD1 (5 bases). DNA of the CDR3: TGCAGTGCTAGTGTCAGGGCTACTGAAGCTTTCTTT. It yields the protein CSASVRATEAFF.